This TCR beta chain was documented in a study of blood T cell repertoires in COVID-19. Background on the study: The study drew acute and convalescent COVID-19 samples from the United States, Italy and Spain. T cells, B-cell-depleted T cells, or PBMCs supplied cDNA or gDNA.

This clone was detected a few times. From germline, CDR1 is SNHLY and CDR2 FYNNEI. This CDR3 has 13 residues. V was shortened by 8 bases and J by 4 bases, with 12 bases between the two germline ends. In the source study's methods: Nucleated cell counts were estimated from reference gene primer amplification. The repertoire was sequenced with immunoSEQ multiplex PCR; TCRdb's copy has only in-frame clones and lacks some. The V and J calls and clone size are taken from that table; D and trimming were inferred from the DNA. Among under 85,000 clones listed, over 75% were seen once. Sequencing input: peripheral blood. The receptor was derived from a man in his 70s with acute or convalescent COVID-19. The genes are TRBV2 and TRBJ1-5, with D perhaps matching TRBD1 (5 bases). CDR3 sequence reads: CASGATVNQPQHF. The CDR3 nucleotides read TGTGCCAGCGGGGCTACTGTAAATCAGCCCCAGCATTTT.